This is a list of T cell receptor beta chains from one sample in a study of T cell clonotyping in hematopoietic cell transplantation. Generated by immunoSEQ multiplex PCR, the TCRdb table keeps only in-frame clones and is missing some. The profile shows approximately 17,000 clones, 61% of them singletons. The sequenced sample was PBMCs, obtained 30 days after allogeneic stem cell transplant. Receptor source: a male patient aged 50 to 59 who had an allogeneic stem cell transplant from an unrelated donor, so T cells may come from the graft donor. Some clones in this sample may be carry-over from other donors' samples. CDR3s include the opening cysteine and the closing phenylalanine or tryptophan. The D gene is left open where the match is weak. The size entry is marked missing in some rows and otherwise reads once, few, many or a size class.

v_call,d_call,clone_size,j_call,cdr3_nt,cdr3_aa
TRBV7-2,NA,NA,TRBJ1-1,TGTGCCAGCAGGTCTCGGGACACTGAAGCTTTCTTT,CASRSRDTEAFF
TRBV7-6,TRBD1,few,TRBJ1-5,TGTGCCAGCAGCCCCATAGCCCATTGGGACAGGGGCGGGGGGTTTAGCAATCAGCCCCAGCATTTT,CASSPIAHWDRGGGFSNQPQHF
TRBV25-1,NA,NA,TRBJ1-2,TGTGCCAGCAGTGACTGGAGGTATGGCTACACCTTC,CASSDWRYGYTF
TRBV27,NA,few,TRBJ1-1,TGTGCCAGCAGTTTCGGGGGATGGTACATGAACACTGAAGCTTTCTTT,CASSFGGWYMNTEAFF
TRBV10-3,TRBD2,few,TRBJ2-3,TGTGCCATCAGAGGAGCGGGGAGGGCAGATACGCAGTATTTT,CAIRGAGRADTQYF
TRBV30,TRBD1,once,TRBJ2-1,TGTGCCTGGAGACAGGGGGCGCAGGGGCAGTTCTTC,CAWRQGAQGQFF
TRBV30,NA,NA,TRBJ2-7,TGTGCCTGGAATGGAGGGGCCTACGAGCAGTACTTC,CAWNGGAYEQYF
TRBV19,NA,medium-sized,TRBJ1-5,TGTGCCAGTAGTATAGATTATGGCACGTGGGACAGCAATCAGCCCCAGCATTTT,CASSIDYGTWDSNQPQHF
TRBV25-1,NA,NA,TRBJ2-7,TGTGCCAGCAGTGGGGTAGAGGGGTTGCAGTACTTC,CASSGVEGLQYF
TRBV6-5,NA,NA,TRBJ1-5,TGTGCCAGCAAAATGGACACGGATAGCAATCAGCCCCAGCATTTT,CASKMDTDSNQPQHF
TRBV29-1,NA,few,TRBJ1-5,TGCAGCGCCAGGAATAGCAATCAGCCCCAGCATTTT,CSARNSNQPQHF
TRBV4-1,TRBD2,NA,TRBJ2-5,TGCGCCAGCAGCCAAGAAACTAGCGCCAGCGAGACCCAGTACTTC,CASSQETSASETQYF
TRBV6-1,TRBD2,NA,TRBJ2-5,TGTGCCAGCAGTGAATACGCTAGCGGGGGAGAGACCCAGTACTTC,CASSEYASGGETQYF
TRBV4-2,NA,NA,TRBJ2-2,TGTGCCAGCAGCCAATTTAGCGGAGACAACACCGGGGAGCTGTTTTTT,CASSQFSGDNTGELFF
TRBV6-5,NA,NA,TRBJ1-1,TGTGCCAGCAGTTACTCGCTAGAGAACACTGAAGCTTTCTTT,CASSYSLENTEAFF